This passage covers 7 T cell receptor beta chains from one sample sequenced in a study of blood T cell repertoires in COVID-19. Method: immunoSEQ multiplex PCR; TCRdb's copy keeps in-frame clones and lacks some. The sample includes 150,000 to 200,000 clones, about 90% of them seen just once. The sequencing input was PBMCs or T cells enriched from blood (not recorded which). These receptors originate from a human donor with acute COVID-19. The donor label of this sample is uncertain.

V and J are TRBV19 and TRBJ1-5, with 7 bases matching TRBD1. Germline trimming cut 7 bases from V and 7 bases from J; bases unmatched to any gene: 7. The CDR3 has 13 residues. The germline gives CDR1 LNHDA, CDR2 SQIVND (reference sequence). The CDR3, as DNA: TGTGCCAGTACCCAGGACAGGACCCAGCCCCAGCATTTT. Its translation is CASTQDRTQPQHF.

This chain connects TRBV7-9 to TRBJ1-1; 11 nucleotides line up with TRBD1. This CDR3 has 18 amino acids. Germline V gives CDR1 SEHNR, CDR2 FQNEAQ (reference sequence). The V gene end was trimmed by 0 bases and the J gene end by 2 bases; junction bases not matched to a gene: 8. The CDR3 reads CASSLAPGQGDGNTEAFF. The DNA of the CDR3 is TGTGCCAGCAGCTTAGCCCCGGGACAGGGGGATGGCAACACTGAAGCTTTCTTT.

The CDR3 DNA reads TGTGCCAGCAGCTTCGGGGGAGAGTCACCCCTCCACTTT. Translating it yields CASSFGGESPLHF. The J gene is TRBJ1-6, the V gene TRBV7-2; possibly TRBD1 for D (5 bases). Trimming cost V 3 bases and J 10 bases, with 10 bases left between them. The CDR3 totals 13 residues. CDR1 and CDR2 (germline): SGHTA, FQGNSA. The full variable domain, rest sourced from reference TRBV7-2 and TRBJ1-6, is GAGVSQSPSNKVTEKGKDVELRCDPISGHTALYWYRQSLGQGLEFLIYFQGNSAPDKSGLPSDRFSAERTGGSVSTLTIQRTQQEDSAVYLCASSFGGESPLHFGNGTRLTVT.

The rearrangement joins TRBV30 to TRBJ1-2; D is undetermined. The V and J ends lost 2 bases and 2 bases respectively, with 15 bases between them. This CDR3 spans 15 amino acids. CDR1 and CDR2 (germline): GTSNPN, SVGIG (reference sequence). For the CDR3, the DNA is TGTGCCTGGAGTCGGTCGTCAGGTGGAAACTATGGCTACACCTTC. Translated, it gives CAWSRSSGGNYGYTF.

The chain joins TRBV29-1 to TRBJ1-5; 8 bases line up with TRBD1. Trimming took 6 bases from V and 3 from J; bases not matched to a gene: 4. Per the germline V gene, CDR1 is SQVTM and CDR2 is ANQGSEA. CDR3 length: 13 amino acids. Written as DNA, the CDR3 is TGCAGCGTGGGGACAGGCTTCAATCAGCCCCAGCATTTT. It specifies CSVGTGFNQPQHF.

The rearrangement joins TRBV18 to TRBJ1-2; weak D call: TRBD1 (5 bases). CDR1 and CDR2 from the germline V gene are KGHSH and LQKENI. The CDR3 extends over 11 amino acids. V lost 4 bases, J lost 8 bases, and 8 bases lay in between. CDR3 sequence: CASSQGKGYTF. CDR3 sequence (DNA): TGTGCCAGCTCACAGGGGAAGGGCTACACCTTC.

V gene TRBV6-5 combines with J gene TRBJ2-3; TRBD2 is a possible D gene (7 bases). The germline V gene encodes CDR1 MNHEY and CDR2 SVGAGI. The CDR3 length is 15 residues. The germline V and J ends were trimmed by 6 bases and 4 bases, with 17 bases remaining between them. CDR3 amino acids: CASSALGGGPDTQYF. CDR3 DNA sequence: TGTGCCAGCAGCGCACTTGGGGGGGGCCCAGATACGCAGTATTTT.